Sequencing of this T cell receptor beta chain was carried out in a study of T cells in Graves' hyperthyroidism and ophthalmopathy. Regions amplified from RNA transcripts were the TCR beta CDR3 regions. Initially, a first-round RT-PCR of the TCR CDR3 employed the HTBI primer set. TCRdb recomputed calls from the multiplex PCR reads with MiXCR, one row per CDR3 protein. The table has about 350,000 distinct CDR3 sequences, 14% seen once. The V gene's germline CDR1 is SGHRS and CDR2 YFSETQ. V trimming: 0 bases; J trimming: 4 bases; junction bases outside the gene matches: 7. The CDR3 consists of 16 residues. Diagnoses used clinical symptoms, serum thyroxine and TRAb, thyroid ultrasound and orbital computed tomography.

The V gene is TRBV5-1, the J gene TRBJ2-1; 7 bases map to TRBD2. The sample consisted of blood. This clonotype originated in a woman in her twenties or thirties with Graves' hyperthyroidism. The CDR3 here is CASSLEVGGGYNEQFF. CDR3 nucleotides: TGCGCCAGCAGCTTGGAGGTTGGCGGGGGATACAATGAGCAGTTCTTC.